The 25 T cell receptor beta chains reported below all come from one sample, sequenced in a study of naive and memory T cell subsets (dated by TCRdb to 2017 to 2019). Broader findings and caveats from the paper: A few larger clonotypes were present in naive repertoires, especially CD8 naive repertoires, and these clonotypes were possibly memory cells re-expressing CD45RA.

The library was obtained by UMI-ligation and nested PCR. The sequencer listed for this sample is Illumina MiSeq. The beta constant-region primer consisted of an equimolar mixture of two oligonucleotides that together covered TRBC1 and TRBC2. Four rounds of PCR were used to amplify ligated cDNA, with nested alpha and beta constant-region primers being used together with the SP2 primer. TCRdb applied fastp at Q25 and MiXCR to the public reads, then kept only in-frame beta chains. Every entry covers one CDR3 protein and lists the most common genes and DNA from its rows. The sample table records roughly 150,000 distinct CDR3 sequences; about 23% of these occur just once. The ten largest clones capture around 0.097% of the sample. Their antigens are not known. Source material: naive CD4+ T cells from blood. In the paper's terms, the cell subset or site label means: naive T cells, CD45RA high CD27+. The receptors originated from a human donor in good health.

The chain couples TRBV30 to TRBJ2-6, with 7 bases lining up with TRBD2. The CDR3 extends over 19 amino acids. Germline assignment: CDR1 GTSNPN and CDR2 SVGIG (reference sequence). Unmatched junction bases numbered 13, after V lost 2 bases and J lost 0 bases. CDR3 in DNA: TGTGCCTGGAGTCAAGAAGGGCTAGCGGAGAGCTCTGGGGCCAACGTCCTGACTTTC. This encodes CAWSQEGLAESSGANVLTF.

This clonotype was observed many times. CDR3 sequence (DNA): TGCAGTGCAAGGACTAGCCACGAGCAGTACTTC. Protein sequence: CSARTSHEQYF. This chain uses TRBV20-1 with TRBJ2-7; TRBD2 matches 8 bases. Germline V CDR1 and CDR2: DFQATT, SNEGSKA (reference sequence). The CDR3 loop spans 11 amino acids. The junction had 3 bases not matched to a gene; V was cut back by 6 bases and J by 5 bases.

This clonotype was counted at least ten times. The chain couples TRBV18 to TRBJ2-7; possibly TRBD1 for D (6 bases). The CDR3 has 14 amino acids. Germline V lookup: CDR1 KGHSH, CDR2 LQKENI. V gave up 5 bases and J gave up 2 bases, with 13 bases separating them. CDR3 coding DNA: TGTGCCAGCTCAGAAACCGGGACACCCTACGAGCAGTACTTC. Amino acids: CASSETGTPYEQYF.

The chain carries TRBV7-6 and TRBJ2-5; D is undetermined. This CDR3 contains 14 residues. Germline V gene lookup returns CDR1 SGHVS and CDR2 FNYEAQ. Trimming removed 1 base at V and 4 bases at J, with 10 bases between. CDR3 sequence (DNA): TGTGCCAGCAGCTTAGGGGCCGCCCCAGAGACCCAGTACTTC. It translates to CASSLGAAPETQYF.

The chain has TRBV12-3 or TRBV12-4 and TRBJ2-7; TRBD1 matches at 8 bases. CDR3 length equals 17 residues. The trim removed 5 bases at V and 2 bases at J, leaving 14 bases unmatched. The CDR3 coding sequence is TGTGCCAGCAGTACAAAAGGACAGGGTAGCTTAACCTACGAGCAGTACTTC. It translates to CASSTKGQGSLTYEQYF.

V is TRBV20-1 and J is TRBJ1-2, with 11 bases matching TRBD1. CDR3 size: 14 residues. Germline CDR1 and CDR2: DFQATT and SNEGSKA (reference sequence). V lost 7 bases to trimming and J lost 4 bases; unmatched junction nucleotides: 8. The CDR3 nucleotides read TGCAGTGATTCGGGACAGGGGGAGATCTATGGCTACACCTTC. Its protein product is CSDSGQGEIYGYTF.

This clonotype was counted between two and nine times. The chain combines TRBV5-1 with TRBJ2-6; no definite D call. Trimming removed 4 bases at V and 0 bases at J, with 5 bases between. Germline V lookup: CDR1 SGHRS, CDR2 YFSETQ. This CDR3 has 14 amino acids. Written as DNA, the CDR3 is TGCGCCAGCAGCCCATCCTCTGGGGCCAACGTCCTGACTTTC. Its protein product is CASSPSSGANVLTF.

This clonotype was seen ten or more times. This chain uses TRBV28 with TRBJ1-3; D gene uncertain. The CDR3 covers 16 residues. The germline V and J ends were trimmed by 3 bases and 0 bases, with 12 bases remaining between them. The germline gives CDR1 MDHEN, CDR2 SYDVKM. Written as DNA, the CDR3 is TGTGCCAGCAGTTTTCTACGGCGGAACTCTGGAAACACCATATATTTT. Residues: CASSFLRRNSGNTIYF.

This clonotype was observed a few times. This chain connects TRBV7-2 to TRBJ2-7; D might be TRBD2 (5 bases). V was pared by 6 bases and J by 0 bases, with 12 bases between. Germline V gene lookup returns CDR1 SGHTA and CDR2 FQGNSA. The CDR3 spans 14 residues. CDR3 protein: CASSPSSSSYEQYF. The CDR3 DNA reads as TGTGCCAGCAGTCCTAGCTCAAGCTCCTACGAGCAGTACTTC.

This clonotype has a handful of counts. The chain couples TRBV7-2 to TRBJ1-5; D may be TRBD1 (6 bases). The CDR3 sequence is 14 residues long. CDR1 is SGHTA and CDR2 is FQGNSA in the germline V gene. V was cut by 4 bases and J by 2 bases, with 9 bases left in between. The CDR3 DNA reads TGTGCCAGCAGCTCCCACAGGGGCAATCAGCCCCAGCATTTT. This encodes CASSSHRGNQPQHF. The full variable domain, with the rest looked up from reference TRBV7-2 and TRBJ1-5, is GAGVSQSPSNKVTEKGKDVELRCDPISGHTALYWYRQSLGQGLEFLIYFQGNSAPDKSGLPSDRFSAERTGGSVSTLTIQRTQQEDSAVYLCASSSHRGNQPQHFGDGTRLSIL.

The chain carries TRBV10-3 and TRBJ2-5; D is perhaps TRBD1 (6 bases). The CDR3 length is 12 residues. Deletions cut 8 bases from V and 3 bases from J, with 10 bases between. The germline gives CDR1 ENHRY, CDR2 SYGVKD. In DNA form, the CDR3 reads TGTGCCATCGGGACACCCAAAGAGACCCAGTACTTC. Protein sequence: CAIGTPKETQYF.

This clonotype came up a few times. The chain employs TRBV6-5 and TRBJ1-2; TRBD1 aligns across 7 bases. The CDR3 is 14 residues long. Per the germline V gene, CDR1 is MNHEY and CDR2 is SVGAGI. V lost 6 bases and J lost 4; bases outside the gene matches: 8. The CDR3 sequence: CASRFAGQRYGYTF. CDR3 in DNA: TGTGCCAGCAGATTCGCGGGACAGCGCTATGGCTACACCTTC.

In its sample, this clonotype was seen a few times. The chain employs TRBV5-8 and TRBJ2-3, with 15 bases identical to TRBD2. Germline CDR1 SGHTS, CDR2 YDEGEE. Trimming took 4 bases from V and 7 from J; bases not matched to a gene: 4. CDR3 length: 15 amino acids. The CDR3 loop reads CASSEGLAGGYTQYF. CDR3 DNA: TGTGCCAGCAGCGAGGGACTAGCGGGAGGATATACGCAGTATTTT.

V and J are TRBV18 and TRBJ2-3, with 7 bases identical to TRBD1. With V trimmed by 6 bases and J by 3 bases, 6 bases remained unmatched. This CDR3 is 14 amino acids long. CDR1 and CDR2 from the germline V gene are KGHSH and LQKENI. CDR3 residues: CASSRRQGTDTQYF. The CDR3 nucleotides are TGTGCCAGCTCCCGAAGACAGGGTACAGATACGCAGTATTTT.

V usage is TRBV5-5 and J usage is TRBJ2-2, with 11 bases that match TRBD2. The germline V gene has CDR1 SGHKS and CDR2 YYEKEE (reference sequence). J gave up 6 bases and V 4 bases, and 5 bases lay outside the gene matches. The CDR3 extends over 15 amino acids. Here the CDR3 reads CASSPVAGGPGELFF. In nucleotides, the CDR3 is TGTGCCAGCAGCCCCGTAGCGGGAGGGCCCGGGGAGCTGTTTTTT.

This clonotype showed up just a few times. The chain combines TRBV18 with TRBJ2-7, with 12 nucleotides matching TRBD1. The CDR3 covers 15 residues. Germline V CDR1 and CDR2: KGHSH, LQKENI. V shed 0 bases, J shed 7 bases, and the junction held 4 bases outside the gene matches. CDR3 in DNA: TGTGCCAGCTCACCACCGGGACAGGGGGCGTGGGAGCAGTACTTC. It encodes CASSPPGQGAWEQYF.

The V call is TRBV6-2 or TRBV6-3, the J call TRBJ2-7; 7 positions match TRBD1. The germline CDR1 and CDR2 sequences are MNHEY and SVGEGT. V lost 7 bases to trimming and J lost 2 bases; unmatched junction nucleotides: 14. This CDR3 is 16 amino acids long. CDR3 region: CASNLQGPQLPYEQYF. Here the CDR3 DNA reads TGTGCCAGCAACCTACAGGGGCCTCAACTACCCTACGAGCAGTACTTC.

The J gene is TRBJ2-5, the V gene TRBV18, with a possible D match to TRBD1 (5 bases). V lost 6 bases and J 4 bases, leaving 15 bases between the germline ends. Germline CDR1 reads KGHSH; CDR2 reads LQKENI. The CDR3 has 14 residues. Here the CDR3 reads CASSHKGQGETQYF. The CDR3 DNA follows: TGTGCCAGCTCCCATAAAGGACAAGGAGAGACCCAGTACTTC.

This clonotype was found once. The chain is built from TRBV20-1 and TRBJ1-1; 8 nucleotides agree with TRBD1. With V trimmed by 0 bases and J by 10 bases, 10 bases remained unmatched. From germline, CDR1 is DFQATT and CDR2 SNEGSKA (reference sequence). This CDR3 region has 14 residues. This chain's CDR3 is CSARDWTGSGTAFF. CDR3 DNA: TGCAGTGCTAGAGATTGGACAGGGAGCGGTACAGCTTTCTTT.

The rearrangement links TRBV10-3 to TRBJ2-3; no firm D call. Germline V gives CDR1 ENHRY, CDR2 SYGVKD. Trimming took off 2 bases at V and 5 bases at J, with 17 bases between the two ends. This CDR3 has 16 amino acids. CDR3 protein: CAISEPRSQVGDTQYF. For the CDR3, the DNA is TGTGCCATCAGTGAGCCTCGCAGCCAGGTGGGAGATACGCAGTATTTT.

This clonotype was seen at least ten times. CDR3 protein: CASSQDRTLNEQFF. CDR3 bases: TGCGCCAGCAGCCAAGATCGGACTCTCAATGAGCAGTTCTTC. V and J are TRBV4-3 and TRBJ2-1; possible D gene TRBD2, 5 bases. The V and J ends lost 0 bases and 6 bases respectively, with 9 bases between them. The CDR3 has 14 amino acids. Germline V gene sequence: CDR1 LGHNA, CDR2 YSLEER.

This clonotype was counted at least ten times. This chain joins TRBV25-1 and TRBJ2-7, with 8 bases lining up with TRBD2. The CDR3 contains 13 residues. Germline V CDR1 and CDR2: MGHDK, SYGVNS. Trimming at V came to 10 bases and at J to 3 bases, leaving 8 bases not matched to a gene. The CDR3 nucleotides are TGTGCCACCTGTATCGCGGGAGGCTACGAGCAGTACTTC. Encoded protein: CATCIAGGYEQYF.

The V gene is TRBV5-1, the J gene TRBJ2-7; D not resolved. Deletions cut 1 base from V and 6 bases from J, with 14 bases between. This CDR3 region has 14 residues. CDR1 and CDR2 (germline): SGHRS, YFSETQ. The CDR3, as DNA: TGCGCCAGCAGCTTGACGGGCCAATTCCGCGAGCAGTACTTC. Its protein is CASSLTGQFREQYF.

J is TRBJ2-7 and V is TRBV6-6; 8 positions agree with TRBD1. The V gene end was trimmed by 5 bases and the J gene end by 7 bases; junction bases not matched to a gene: 13. The CDR3 length is 15 residues. Germline V gene sequence: CDR1 MNHNY, CDR2 SVGAGI (reference sequence). Here the CDR3 reads CASSPSQDRVGEQYF. The CDR3 DNA reads as TGTGCCAGCAGTCCCAGTCAGGACAGGGTAGGGGAGCAGTACTTC.

The CDR3 region has the DNA TGTGCCAGCAGTTACGACCCTGTTAGCGGGAGGGGACGCGAGCAGTTCTTC. The encoded protein is CASSYDPVSGRGREQFF. This chain uses TRBV6-6 with TRBJ2-1; 11 positions match TRBD2. The CDR3 has 17 amino acids. The V gene end was trimmed by 2 bases and the J gene end by 10 bases; junction bases not matched to a gene: 13. CDR1 is MNHNY and CDR2 is SVGAGI in the germline V gene (reference sequence).